The 32 T cell receptor beta chains below all came from one sample that was sequenced in a study of T cells in localized non-small cell lung cancer. Sequencing was performed with immunoSEQ multiplex PCR; in TCRdb, only in-frame clones are kept and a portion is missing. The sample holds about 52,000 clones, 86% seen once. The material sequenced was peripheral blood, taken before any cancer treatment. The receptor source for this set is a male donor older than 55 with stage III squamous cell lung carcinoma.

The chain joins TRBV7-8 to TRBJ2-3, with TRBD2 identical over 7 bases. Trimming cost V 11 bases and J 4 bases; bases outside gene matches: 9. The CDR3 runs 13 residues. Germline loops: CDR1 SGHVS, CDR2 FQNEAQ. CDR3 coding DNA: TGTGCCGCCGGGGGGACGTCGCCAGATACGCAGTATTTT. Encoded protein: CAAGGTSPDTQYF.

The genes are TRBV5-1 and TRBJ2-5; 9 nucleotides line up with TRBD2. The germline V gene has CDR1 SGHRS and CDR2 YFSETQ. There are 14 residues in the CDR3. J lost 5 bases, V lost 7 bases, and 9 bases had no gene match. The CDR3 coding sequence is TGCGCCAGCGGGGTGATAGCGGGGGAGGAGACCCAGTACTTC. Protein sequence: CASGVIAGEETQYF. The full variable domain, with the rest looked up from reference TRBV5-1 and TRBJ2-5, is KAGVTQTPRYLIKTRGQQVTLSCSPISGHRSVSWYQQTPGQGLQFLFEYFSETQRNKGNFPGRFSGRQFSNSRSEMNVSTLELGDSALYLCASGVIAGEETQYFGPGTRLLVL.

The genes are TRBV14 and TRBJ2-1; 8 positions agree with TRBD2. The germline CDR1 and CDR2 sequences are SGHDN and FVKESK. CDR3 length: 16 residues. With 0 bases clipped from V and 6 bases from J, the junction kept 7 bases outside the gene matches. The CDR3 here is CASSQDRGRGGNEQFF. The CDR3 DNA follows: TGTGCCAGCAGCCAAGATCGAGGCCGGGGGGGCAATGAGCAGTTCTTC.

The chain uses TRBV11-1 and TRBJ2-5, with D uncertain. Germline CDR1 and CDR2: SGHAT and FQDESV (reference sequence). Trimming removed 0 bases from V and 1 base from J, with 6 bases in between. The CDR3 covers 14 residues. CDR3 amino acids: CASSLAQPQETQYF. Here the CDR3 DNA reads TGTGCCAGCAGCTTAGCCCAACCCCAAGAGACCCAGTACTTC. The variable domain in full, completed from reference TRBV11-1 and TRBJ2-5, reads EAEVAQSPRYKITEKSQAVAFWCDPISGHATLYWYRQILGQGPELLVQFQDESVVDDSQLPKDRFSAERLKGVDSTLKIQPAELGDSAMYLCASSLAQPQETQYFGPGTRLLVL.

This clone was counted once. V and J are TRBV27 and TRBJ1-1; D gene unclear. CDR3 length equals 15 residues. Germline lookup yields CDR1 MNHEY and CDR2 SMNVEV (reference sequence). Trimming stripped 3 bases from V and 0 bases from J, with 11 bases between. CDR3 sequence reads: CASSFLASLNTEAFF. CDR3 in DNA: TGTGCCAGCAGTTTTTTGGCCAGTTTGAACACTGAAGCTTTCTTT.

The chain joins TRBV19 to TRBJ1-5; the match to TRBD1 covers 7 bases. The J segment lost 3 bases and the V segment lost 3 bases, leaving 11 bases of the junction unmatched. CDR3 length: 17 amino acids. In germline, CDR1 is LNHDA, CDR2 SQIVND (reference sequence). The CDR3 loop is CASSISGTGAFNQPQHF. In DNA, the CDR3 is TGTGCCAGTAGTATTTCCGGCACAGGGGCCTTCAATCAGCCCCAGCATTTT.

J is TRBJ2-7 and V is TRBV12-5; D gene unclear. The CDR3 has 12 residues. The V and J ends lost 3 bases and 4 bases respectively, with 7 bases between them. Germline V CDR1 and CDR2: LGHNT, FRNRAP. In DNA, the CDR3 is TGTGCTAGTGGTTTTGAACGTTACGAGCAGTACTTC. Its protein product is CASGFERYEQYF.

The rearrangement links TRBV7-2 to TRBJ1-1; 7 nucleotides align to TRBD1. Germline V gives CDR1 SGHTA, CDR2 FQGNSA. The V segment lost 4 bases and the J segment 12 bases; nucleotides outside the gene matches: 11. The CDR3 sequence is 13 residues long. Here the CDR3 reads CASSYGQAVMSFF. In DNA form, the CDR3 reads TGTGCCAGCAGCTACGGACAGGCTGTCATGTCTTTCTTT.

The genes are TRBV2 and TRBJ2-7; TRBD1 aligns across 8 bases. V trimming: 9 bases; J trimming: 7 bases; junction bases outside the gene matches: 14. This CDR3 comprises 14 residues. The germline V gene encodes CDR1 SNHLY and CDR2 FYNNEI. CDR3 residues: CARGGQVASREQYF. In DNA form, the CDR3 reads TGTGCCAGGGGGGGACAGGTAGCCTCTAGGGAGCAGTACTTC.

The V and J genes are TRBV7-3 and TRBJ2-1, with TRBD2 matching 8 bases. The CDR3 has 16 amino acids. V lost 2 bases, J lost 5 bases, and 8 bases stayed unmatched. The germline CDR1 and CDR2 sequences are SGHTA and FQGTGA. The CDR3, as DNA: TGTGCCAGCAGCTTACGTCTAGCGGGTATTGACAATGAGCAGTTCTTC. Its translation: CASSLRLAGIDNEQFF.

This clone came up once. The chain is built from TRBV4-2 and TRBJ1-5, with TRBD1 as a possible D gene (5 bases). CDR1 is LGHNA, CDR2 YNFKEQ, per germline. The CDR3 spans 14 residues. Deletions cut 0 bases from V and 9 bases from J, with 12 bases between. CDR3 residues: CASSQDFGGRPQHF. Written as DNA, the CDR3 is TGTGCCAGCAGCCAAGATTTCGGGGGTAGGCCCCAGCATTTT.

The chain couples TRBV7-9 to TRBJ2-5; D unclear. The J call may be faulty, since TRBJ2-7 better matches the DNA end. The CDR3 sequence is 12 residues long. Per the germline V gene, CDR1 is SEHNR and CDR2 is FQNEAQ (reference sequence). This CDR3 is CASSREYYEQYF. The DNA for the CDR3 is TGTGCCAGCAGCCGCGAATACTACGAGCAGTACTTC.

The chain is built from TRBV7-2 and TRBJ2-1; D uncertain. V lost 7 bases and J lost 1, with 11 bases in between. Germline V gives CDR1 SGHTA, CDR2 FQGNSA. The CDR3 is 14 amino acids. The DNA for the CDR3 is TGTGCCAGCAAACCGCGGAGTTCCTACAATGAGCAGTTCTTC. Its protein product is CASKPRSSYNEQFF. The entire variable domain, with the rest obtained from reference TRBV7-2 and TRBJ2-1, is as follows: GAGVSQSPSNKVTEKGKDVELRCDPISGHTALYWYRQSLGQGLEFLIYFQGNSAPDKSGLPSDRFSAERTGGSVSTLTIQRTQQEDSAVYLCASKPRSSYNEQFFGPGTRLTVL.

This clone has just one count. V is TRBV4-2 and J is TRBJ2-7; no firm D call. Germline loops: CDR1 LGHNA, CDR2 YNFKEQ. Trimming took off 0 bases at V and 3 bases at J, with 6 bases between the two ends. The CDR3 is 13 residues long. CDR3 sequence: CASSQDRNYEQYF. CDR3 DNA: TGTGCCAGCAGCCAAGATCGAAACTACGAGCAGTACTTC.

The V gene is TRBV10-3, the J gene TRBJ1-2; no reliable D call. CDR3 length equals 13 residues. V was cut by 2 bases and J by 8 bases, with 12 bases left in between. In germline, CDR1 is ENHRY, CDR2 SYGVKD. CDR3 loop: CAISEGVERGYTF. DNA of the CDR3: TGTGCCATCAGTGAGGGAGTGGAGAGGGGCTACACCTTC.

Only a few counts were recorded for this clone. The gene calls are TRBV6-1 and TRBJ1-3; D remains ambiguous. CDR1 and CDR2 from the germline V gene are MNHNS and SASEGT. Between the trimmed V and J ends, which lost 0 bases and 0 bases, there was a span of 6 bases. This CDR3 spans 15 amino acids. As DNA, the CDR3 is TGTGCCAGCAGTGAAGCGGTAGGCTCTGGAAACACCATATATTTT. This sequence encodes CASSEAVGSGNTIYF.

Only one count was recorded for this clone. The CDR3 reads CASSPTDRDRYGYTF. For the CDR3, the DNA is TGTGCCAGCAGCCCTACCGACAGGGACCGGTATGGCTACACCTTC. This chain links TRBV9 with TRBJ1-2; 7 bases line up with TRBD1. The junction had 11 bases not matched to a gene; V was cut back by 4 bases and J by 5 bases. The germline gives CDR1 SGDLS, CDR2 YYNGEE. This CDR3 is built from 15 residues.

The sample holds one count of this clone. The chain has TRBV28 and TRBJ2-7; D possibly corresponds to TRBD2 (7 bases). The CDR3 loop spans 14 amino acids. Deletions cut 8 bases from V and 7 bases from J, with 21 bases between. Germline V CDR1 and CDR2: MDHEN, SYDVKM. For the CDR3, the DNA is TGTGCCAGCCCCCCCCGGGCGGGGGCGGGAGAGCAGTACTTC. As protein: CASPPRAGAGEQYF.

The chain uses TRBV19 and TRBJ1-6, with D hard to call. Trimming took 0 bases from V and 7 from J, leaving 4 bases between them. Per germline, CDR1 LNHDA and CDR2 SQIVND (reference sequence). CDR3 length: 13 amino acids. CDR3 bases: TGTGCCAGTAGTATAGACAGGAATTCACCCCTCCACTTT. Translated: CASSIDRNSPLHF. The variable domain in full, completed from reference TRBV19 and TRBJ1-6, reads DGGITQSPKYLFRKEGQNVTLSCEQNLNHDAMYWYRQDPGQGLRLIYYSQIVNDFQKGDIAEGYSVSREKKESFPLTVTSAQKNPTAFYLCASSIDRNSPLHFGNGTRLTVT.

The J gene is TRBJ2-1, the V gene TRBV11-2, with TRBD2 matching over 8 bases. The germline CDR1 and CDR2 sequences are SGHAT and FQNNGV. This CDR3 contains 14 residues. J was trimmed by 8 bases and V by 5 bases; bases with no gene match: 8. This chain's CDR3 is CASSPLREGYEQFF. In DNA form, the CDR3 reads TGTGCCAGCAGCCCACTCCGGGAGGGCTATGAGCAGTTCTTC.

This clone is large. The gene calls are TRBV15 and TRBJ2-5, with a weak D call TRBD2 (5 bases). Deletions cut 4 bases from V and 4 bases from J, with 10 bases between. The germline CDR1 and CDR2 sequences are LNHNV and YYDKDF (reference sequence). The CDR3 is 13 amino acids. CDR3: CATSMAAGETQYF. CDR3 nucleotides: TGTGCCACCAGCATGGCGGCGGGAGAGACCCAGTACTTC.

The chain links TRBV27 to TRBJ2-3, with D perhaps being TRBD1 or TRBD2 (6 bases each). The germline gives CDR1 MNHEY, CDR2 SMNVEV (reference sequence). This CDR3 region has 16 residues. V was shortened by 2 bases and J by 6 bases, with 18 bases between the two germline ends. CDR3 DNA: TGTGCCAGCAGTTTAGAGGGACGGGGGCTTTGGGATACGCAGTATTTT. This sequence encodes CASSLEGRGLWDTQYF.

The CDR3: CASRGQGAVQPQHF. The CDR3 nucleotides are TGTGCCAGTAGGGGACAGGGGGCGGTTCAGCCCCAGCATTTT. The chain employs TRBV19 and TRBJ1-5; TRBD1 matches at 12 bases. The J segment lost 6 bases and the V segment lost 6 bases, leaving 3 bases of the junction unmatched. Germline loops: CDR1 LNHDA, CDR2 SQIVND (reference sequence). The CDR3 spans 14 residues.

This rearrangement joins TRBV5-1 to TRBJ2-7, with 9 positions matching TRBD2. The ends lost 2 bases at V and 2 bases at J; junction bases unmatched: 5. The CDR3 runs to 15 residues. Germline V lookup: CDR1 SGHRS, CDR2 YFSETQ. The CDR3 region has the DNA TGCGCCAGCAGCTTCACTAGCGGGCAAACCTACGAGCAGTACTTC. This sequence encodes CASSFTSGQTYEQYF.

The gene calls are TRBV5-1 and TRBJ1-5, with 8 bases that match TRBD1. CDR3 length: 15 amino acids. Germline V gives CDR1 SGHRS, CDR2 YFSETQ. V was clipped by 4 bases and J by 3 bases; unmatched bases: 6. In nucleotides, the CDR3 is TGCGCCAGCAGCATAGGGACAGGACTCAATCAGCCCCAGCATTTT. This encodes CASSIGTGLNQPQHF.

This chain uses TRBV5-1 with TRBJ2-3, with D unresolved. The CDR3 sequence is 12 residues long. In germline, CDR1 is SGHRS, CDR2 YFSETQ. The V end was cut by 1 base, the J end by 4 bases, with 4 bases between. The CDR3 DNA reads as TGCGCCAGCAGCTTGTCGGCAGATACGCAGTATTTT. It is translated as CASSLSADTQYF.

The chain employs TRBV6-6 and TRBJ2-3; TRBD2 matches at 12 bases. The CDR3 length is 15 residues. Germline values: CDR1 MNHNY, CDR2 SVGAGI (reference sequence). The ends lost 8 bases at V and 4 bases at J; junction bases unmatched: 7. CDR3: CASAETSGGADTQYF. CDR3 bases: TGTGCCAGCGCTGAGACTAGCGGGGGCGCAGATACGCAGTATTTT.

This clone has more than one count but fewer than ten. The rearrangement links TRBV7-9 to TRBJ2-3, with 7 positions matching TRBD1. After removal of 4 bases from V and 0 bases from J, the junction contained 7 bases not matched to a gene. The germline V gene encodes CDR1 SEHNR and CDR2 FQNEAQ (reference sequence). The CDR3 extends over 16 amino acids. CDR3 sequence (DNA): TGTGCCAGCAGCTCCCAGACAGGGCCTAGCACAGATACGCAGTATTTT. Its protein is CASSSQTGPSTDTQYF.

The gene calls are TRBV7-8 and TRBJ1-1; D gene unclear. Germline lookup yields CDR1 SGHVS and CDR2 FQNEAQ. The CDR3 is made up of 13 amino acids. V was cut by 5 bases and J by 1 base, with 8 bases left in between. In DNA, the CDR3 is TGTGCCAGCAGCACTGCAGGGAACACTGAAGCTTTCTTT. Its translation: CASSTAGNTEAFF.

This sequence joins TRBV30 and TRBJ2-7; 14 bases align to TRBD2. V was pared by 1 base and J by 2 bases, with 10 bases of the junction left unmatched. The CDR3 consists of 18 residues. The germline CDR1 and CDR2 sequences are GTSNPN and SVGIG (reference sequence). The CDR3 reads CAWSAYPRGLAGAYEQYF. The CDR3 nucleotides read TGTGCCTGGAGTGCGTACCCCCGGGGACTAGCGGGAGCCTACGAGCAGTACTTC.

The chain combines TRBV20-1 with TRBJ1-1, with D possibly matching TRBD1 (6 bases). V lost 2 bases and J lost 8, with 9 bases in between. The CDR3 runs 11 residues. Germline V lookup: CDR1 DFQATT, CDR2 SNEGSKA (reference sequence). The CDR3 bases are TGCAGTGCTAGACTCGACAGGGAAGCTTTCTTT. Its protein is CSARLDREAFF.

This clone has a single count. The chain links TRBV5-1 to TRBJ2-2, with TRBD1 identical over 7 bases. Unmatched junction bases numbered 13, after V lost 3 bases and J lost 2 bases. Germline V gene lookup returns CDR1 SGHRS and CDR2 YFSETQ. The CDR3 consists of 18 residues. CDR3 residues: CASSSSPTGTFNTGELFF. In nucleotides, the CDR3 is TGCGCCAGCAGCTCCTCGCCGACAGGGACCTTCAACACCGGGGAGCTGTTTTTT.